The 18 T cell receptor beta chains reported below all come from one sample, sequenced in a study of CD8+CD57+ T cells in acquired aplastic anemia (dated by TCRdb to 2017 to 2018). Sequencing relied on an Illumina HiSeq 2000. Genomic DNA was used as template for profiling of TCR beta VDJ combinations and CDR3 sequences. TCRdb reprocessing: public reads trimmed at Q25 with fastp, clones called with MiXCR, in-frame beta chains kept. Rows are combined by CDR3 protein, so each entry shows the most common genes and DNA. This sample comprises about 42,000 distinct CDR3 sequences, 65% to 70% of them detected only once. About a quarter of the sample belongs to the ten largest clones. Sequencing input: sorted CD4+, CD8+, or CD8+CD57+ T cells (not recorded which) from PBMCs. These TCRs come from a human donor in good health, serving as a control.

The chain uses TRBV29-1 and TRBJ2-7; a weak D match, TRBD2 (6 bases). Per the germline V gene, CDR1 is SQVTM and CDR2 is ANQGSEA. Trimming removed 4 bases from V and 2 bases from J, with 6 bases in between. The CDR3 runs to 11 residues. CDR3 loop: CSVGGTYEQYF. For the CDR3, the DNA is TGCAGCGTTGGCGGGACCTACGAGCAGTACTTC.

The rearrangement uses TRBV9 and TRBJ2-5, with TRBD2 identical over 10 bases. The CDR3 covers 14 residues. Germline trimming cut 1 base from V and 3 bases from J; bases unmatched to any gene: 0. Germline CDR1 reads SGDLS; CDR2 reads YYNGEE. The CDR3 DNA is TGTGCCAGCAGCGTAACTAGCGGGGAAGAGACCCAGTACTTC. This sequence encodes CASSVTSGEETQYF.

For this clonotype: The conserved final phenylalanine or tryptophan is absent from the CDR3, which likely points to a read error. No DNA is shown, since the ends of the CDR3 on it are uncertain; the CDR3 is the one TCRdb lists. The chain recombines TRBV25-1 with TRBJ1-6. Both ends counted, the CDR3 spans 13 residues. Germline-derived CDR1 and CDR2 are MGHDK and SYGVNS. The CDR3 sequence: CASSGSYGYTFGS.

V is TRBV29-1 and J is TRBJ1-2, with a weak D call TRBD1 (6 bases). Germline V CDR1 and CDR2: SQVTM, ANQGSEA. CDR3 length equals 11 residues. V dropped 8 bases and J dropped 4 bases, with 11 bases sitting between them. The CDR3, as DNA: TGCAGCACCCGGGACACCTATGGCTACACCTTC. Its protein product is CSTRDTYGYTF.

The V call is TRBV7-3, the J call TRBJ1-1; D not resolved. This CDR3 contains 13 residues. V was cut by 2 bases and J by 1 base, with 5 bases left in between. CDR1 and CDR2 from the germline V gene are SGHTA and FQGTGA. The CDR3 region is CASSLRENTEAFF. In DNA form, the CDR3 reads TGTGCCAGCAGCTTACGGGAGAACACTGAAGCTTTCTTT.

The chain links TRBV10-3 to TRBJ1-2; D possibly corresponds to TRBD1 (6 bases). This CDR3 comprises 17 residues. The V and J ends lost 0 bases and 4 bases respectively, with 18 bases between them. Per the germline V gene, CDR1 is ENHRY and CDR2 is SYGVKD. In DNA, the CDR3 is TGTGCCATCAGTGAGTCGAATTCCTACAGGGTTGGCTATGGCTACACCTTC. This translates into CAISESNSYRVGYGYTF.

The chain recombines TRBV20-1 with TRBJ2-7; 10 nucleotides match TRBD1. This CDR3 region has 15 residues. Germline V gives CDR1 DFQATT, CDR2 SNEGSKA (reference sequence). V lost 0 bases and J lost 3; bases outside the gene matches: 5. For the CDR3, the DNA is TGCAGTGCTAGAGATGGACAGGGGGGAGTCTACGAGCAGTACTTC. Amino acids: CSARDGQGGVYEQYF.

This clonotype was seen only a few times. The conserved closing phenylalanine or tryptophan is absent in this CDR3, likely reflecting a read error. This chain connects TRBV3-1 to TRBJ2-3; the D gene is possibly TRBD2 (7 bases). CDR3 length: 20 amino acids. The V and J ends lost 0 bases and 2 bases respectively, with 24 bases between them. The V gene's germline CDR1 is LGHDT and CDR2 YNNKEL (reference sequence). CDR3 loop: CASSQDLALEGGGSTDTQYL. CDR3 DNA sequence: TGTGCCAGCAGCCAAGATCTAGCACTAGAGGGGGGAGGGTCCACAGATACGCAGTATCTT.

This clonotype appeared a single time. The chain carries TRBV19 and TRBJ1-2; maybe TRBD1 (5 bases). This CDR3 contains 13 residues. Germline V lookup: CDR1 LNHDA, CDR2 SQIVND (reference sequence). Between the trimmed V and J ends, which lost 3 bases and 5 bases, there was a span of 10 bases. For the CDR3, the DNA is TGTGCCAGTAGTATCGGACCAGGGTATGGCTACACCTTC. Encoded protein: CASSIGPGYGYTF.

V usage is TRBV29-1 and J usage is TRBJ1-1; possibly TRBD1 for D (5 bases). This CDR3 has 11 amino acids. Germline CDR1 reads SQVTM; CDR2 reads ANQGSEA. As DNA, the CDR3 is TGCACAATTACCAGGGTCACTGAAGCTTTCTTT. It yields the protein CTITRVTEAFF.

The count of this clonotype is one. The chain recombines TRBV10-3 with TRBJ1-1; D is possibly TRBD1 (5 bases). The CDR3 consists of 15 residues. V lost 6 bases to trimming and J lost 4 bases, with 18 bases between them. Germline-derived CDR1 and CDR2 are ENHRY and SYGVKD. The DNA of the CDR3 is TGTGCCATCAGACCCCTGGGGGGGAGTGGCACTGAAGCTTTCTTT. Amino acid sequence: CAIRPLGGSGTEAFF.

A few counts support this clonotype. V gene TRBV24-1 combines with J gene TRBJ1-4, with D possibly being TRBD1 (6 bases). Germline loops: CDR1 KGHDR, CDR2 SFDVKD. This CDR3 region has 13 residues. V was shortened by 0 bases and J by 11 bases, with 9 bases between the two germline ends. The CDR3 spells CATSDLTTGKLFF. DNA of the CDR3: TGTGCCACCAGTGATTTGACGACAGGTAAACTGTTTTTT.

V is TRBV7-9 and J is TRBJ1-4; 7 bases fit TRBD1. V was pared by 0 bases and J by 6 bases, with 1 base of the junction left unmatched. The CDR3 loop spans 14 amino acids. Germline V gene sequence: CDR1 SEHNR, CDR2 FQNEAQ (reference sequence). The CDR3 protein is CASSLAGGDEKLFF. The CDR3 nucleotides are TGTGCCAGCAGCTTAGCAGGGGGCGATGAAAAACTGTTTTTT. The full variable domain, in which reference TRBV7-9 and TRBJ1-4 provide the parts outside the CDR3, is DTGVSQNPRHKITKRGQNVTFRCDPISEHNRLYWYRQTLGQGPEFLTYFQNEAQLEKSRLLSDRFSAERPKGSFSTLEIQRTEQGDSAMYLCASSLAGGDEKLFFGSGTQLSVL.

This clonotype was found once. The V and J genes are TRBV29-1 and TRBJ1-1; D might be TRBD1 (5 bases). V was clipped by 4 bases and J by 3 bases, with 18 bases between them. From germline, CDR1 is SQVTM and CDR2 ANQGSEA. CDR3 length: 15 amino acids. The CDR3 region is CSVALDPGAYTEAFF. CDR3 nucleotide sequence: TGCAGCGTTGCCTTGGACCCCGGGGCCTACACTGAAGCTTTCTTT.

The gene calls are TRBV4-3 and TRBJ1-1; 7 bases align to TRBD1. The CDR3 spans 14 residues. V lost 1 base, J lost 7 bases, and 6 bases stayed unmatched. The germline CDR1 and CDR2 sequences are LGHNA and YSLEER. In DNA form, the CDR3 reads TGCGCCAGCAGCCAAGCTACAGGGGTCCTTGAAGCTTTCTTT. Protein sequence: CASSQATGVLEAFF.

The CDR3 DNA sequence: TGTGCCACCAGCAGAGATCCTAGCGGGGGCGGGGAGACCCAGTACTTC. Encoded protein: CATSRDPSGGGETQYF. The gene calls are TRBV15 and TRBJ2-5; 10 bases map to TRBD2. Germline CDR1 and CDR2: LNHNV and YYDKDF (reference sequence). The CDR3 covers 16 residues. The V and J ends lost 0 bases and 5 bases, in that order; junction bases with no gene match: 6. The full variable domain, in which reference TRBV15 and TRBJ2-5 provide the parts outside the CDR3, is DAMVIQNPRYQVTQFGKPVTLSCSQTLNHNVMYWYQQKSSQAPKLLFHYYDKDFNNEADTPDNFQSRRPNTSFCFLDIRSPGLGDTAMYLCATSRDPSGGGETQYFGPGTRLLVL.

DNA of the CDR3: TGTGCCTGGAGCCCTGATAGCAATCAGCCCCAGCATTTT. The encoded protein is CAWSPDSNQPQHF. The V gene is TRBV30, the J gene TRBJ1-5; D gene uncertain. From germline, CDR1 is GTSNPN and CDR2 SVGIG (reference sequence). CDR3 length: 13 residues. The V end lost 3 bases, the J end lost 0 bases, and 6 bases lay between the germline ends.

The chain is built from TRBV24-1 and TRBJ2-3; D is uncertain. V was trimmed by 3 bases and J by 6 bases, leaving 9 bases between them. Germline lookup yields CDR1 KGHDR and CDR2 SFDVKD. The CDR3 contains 13 residues. The CDR3 DNA is TGTGCCACCAGTGATCCCAATCAGGATACGCAGTATTTT. Its protein is CATSDPNQDTQYF.